What follows are 10 T cell receptor beta chains derived from one specimen sequenced in a study of regulatory T cells in long-lasting Graves disease. Time point given: persistent/refractory GD, antithyroid drugs over 5 years with positive TRAb. Extracted RNA from PBMCs served as the source of the TCR library. Libraries of TCR beta came from iRepertoire HTBI primers plus Arm-PCR of CDR3 regions. TCRdb itself ran the multiplex PCR reads through MiXCR, one entry per CDR3 protein. The sample contains about 470,000 distinct CDR3 sequences, less than 25% of which appear only once. Here the sequenced sample was peripheral blood mononuclear cells (PBMCs), taken when the disease was refractory, from a patient treated with antithyroid drugs. These receptors all stem from a female donor with Graves disease.

Many counts were recorded for this clonotype. J is TRBJ1-1 and V is TRBV20-1; D is perhaps TRBD1 (5 bases). The V and J ends lost 2 bases and 0 bases respectively, with 10 bases between them. The V gene's germline CDR1 is DFQATT and CDR2 SNEGSKA (reference sequence). This CDR3 has 14 residues. The CDR3 loop reads CSARKGRMNTEAFF. The CDR3 region has the DNA TGCAGTGCTAGAAAGGGACGGATGAACACTGAAGCTTTCTTT.

Many counts were recorded for this clonotype. This sequence joins TRBV6-1 and TRBJ1-5, with 8 bases identical to TRBD1. V dropped 7 bases and J dropped 1; count of bases not matched to a gene: 3. Germline assignment: CDR1 MNHNS and CDR2 SASEGT. The CDR3 extends over 14 amino acids. In DNA form, the CDR3 reads TGTGCCAGCACGACAGGGGCCAGCAATCAGCCCCAGCATTTT. Protein product: CASTTGASNQPQHF.

Note on this clonotype: A junction end diverges from the germline sequence, so it may reflect a read error. This chain connects TRBV27 to TRBJ2-7; TRBD1 might be the D (5 bases). CDR1 MNHEY and CDR2 SMNVEV come from the germline V gene (reference sequence). The CDR3 is 15 amino acids. CDR3 in DNA: TGTGCCAGCAGTTTAAATGCCGACAGTTGCTACGAGCAGCACTTC. This codes for CASSLNADSCYEQHF.

This clonotype was picked up many times. This rearrangement joins TRBV27 to TRBJ2-6, with a possible D match to TRBD2 (5 bases). This CDR3 has 18 amino acids. Trimming left V 5 bases short and J 3 bases short, with 20 bases between. Germline V CDR1 and CDR2: MNHEY, SMNVEV (reference sequence). In DNA, the CDR3 is TGTGCCAGCAGTCTGTCCGCTGGCGGGCTAGATGGGGCCAACGTCCTGACTTTC. Its protein product is CASSLSAGGLDGANVLTF. Filled out from reference TRBV27 and TRBJ2-6, the complete variable domain reads EAQVTQNPRYLITVTGKKLTVTCSQNMNHEYMSWYRQDPGLGLRQIYYSMNVEVTDKGDVPEGYKVSRKEKRNFPLILESPSPNQTSLYFCASSLSAGGLDGANVLTFGAGSRLTVL.

This sequence joins TRBV10-3 and TRBJ2-6; D unclear. CDR1 ENHRY and CDR2 SYGVKD come from the germline V gene. The CDR3 consists of 12 residues. The V and J ends lost 8 bases and 0 bases respectively, with 2 bases between them. The CDR3 nucleotides are TGTGCCATCTACTCTGGGGCCAACGTCCTGACTTTC. Its protein product is CAIYSGANVLTF.

The table lists this clonotype with many counts. J is TRBJ2-2 and V is TRBV12-3 or TRBV12-4, with 7 bases identical to TRBD2. The trim removed 5 bases at V and 8 bases at J, leaving 11 bases unmatched. The CDR3 length is 15 residues. CDR3 sequence reads: CASSRFGGSAGELFF. CDR3 DNA: TGTGCCAGCAGTCGTTTCGGGGGGTCGGCTGGGGAGCTGTTTTTT.

This chain uses TRBV9 with TRBJ2-5; D is undetermined. CDR1 is SGDLS and CDR2 is YYNGEE in the germline V gene. With 0 bases removed from V and 8 bases from J, the gap between germline ends came to 11 bases. The CDR3 is 13 residues long. The CDR3 sequence is CASSVAAESTQYF. CDR3 sequence (DNA): TGTGCCAGCAGCGTAGCGGCCGAAAGTACCCAGTACTTC.

In this sample, this clonotype turned up many times. The V and J genes are TRBV6-1 and TRBJ2-7; TRBD2 agrees at 7 bases. J lost 6 bases, V lost 8 bases, and 16 bases had no gene match. CDR1 is MNHNS and CDR2 is SASEGT in the germline V gene. This CDR3 has 15 amino acids. CDR3 sequence (DNA): TGTGCCAGCGAAGGATGGAGGGAGGGCATATCCGAGCAGTACTTC. It is translated as CASEGWREGISEQYF.

In this sample, this clonotype turned up many times. This chain connects TRBV11-2 to TRBJ2-6; D remains unclear. Germline CDR1 reads SGHAT; CDR2 reads FQNNGV. V lost 6 bases, J lost 2 bases, and 8 bases lay in between. This CDR3 comprises 14 residues. In DNA form, the CDR3 reads TGTGCCAGCAGACCCCTCACTGGGGCCAACGTCCTGACTTTC. This encodes CASRPLTGANVLTF.

Many counts were recorded for this clonotype. The V call is TRBV27, the J call TRBJ1-2; 10 nucleotides match TRBD1. This CDR3 is built from 17 residues. J gave up 4 bases and V 2 bases, and 10 bases lay outside the gene matches. Germline assignment: CDR1 MNHEY and CDR2 SMNVEV (reference sequence). As DNA, the CDR3 is TGTGCCAGCAGTTTACAGGGACAGGGGCGTCGATCCTATGGCTACACCTTC. The encoded protein is CASSLQGQGRRSYGYTF.